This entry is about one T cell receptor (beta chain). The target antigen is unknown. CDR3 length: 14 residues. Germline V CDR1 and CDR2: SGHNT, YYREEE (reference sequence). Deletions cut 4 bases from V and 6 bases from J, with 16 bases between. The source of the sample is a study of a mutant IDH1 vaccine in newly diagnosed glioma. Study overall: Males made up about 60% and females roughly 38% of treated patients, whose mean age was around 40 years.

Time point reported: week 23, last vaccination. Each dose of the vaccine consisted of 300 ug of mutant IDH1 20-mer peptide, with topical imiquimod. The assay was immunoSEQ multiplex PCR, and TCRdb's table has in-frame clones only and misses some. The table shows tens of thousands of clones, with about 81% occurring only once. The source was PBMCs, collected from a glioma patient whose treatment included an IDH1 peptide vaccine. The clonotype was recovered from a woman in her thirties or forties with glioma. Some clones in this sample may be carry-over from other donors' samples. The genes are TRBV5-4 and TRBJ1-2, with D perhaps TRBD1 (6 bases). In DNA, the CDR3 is TGTGCCAGCAGCATCGGAGGGGGAAGGCATGGCTACACCTTC. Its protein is CASSIGGGRHGYTF.